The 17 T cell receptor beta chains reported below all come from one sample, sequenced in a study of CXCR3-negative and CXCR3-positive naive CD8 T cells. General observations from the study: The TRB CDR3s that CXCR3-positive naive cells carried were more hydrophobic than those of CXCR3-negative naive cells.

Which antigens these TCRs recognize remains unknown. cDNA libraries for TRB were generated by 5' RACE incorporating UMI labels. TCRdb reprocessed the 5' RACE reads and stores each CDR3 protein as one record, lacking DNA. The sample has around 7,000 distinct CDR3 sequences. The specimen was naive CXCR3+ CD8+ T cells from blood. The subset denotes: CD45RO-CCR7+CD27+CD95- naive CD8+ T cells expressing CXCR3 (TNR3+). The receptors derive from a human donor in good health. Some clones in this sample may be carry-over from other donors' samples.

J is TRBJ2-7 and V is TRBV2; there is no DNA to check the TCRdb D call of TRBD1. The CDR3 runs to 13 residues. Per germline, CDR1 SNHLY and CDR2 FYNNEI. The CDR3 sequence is CASRSQVGDEQYF. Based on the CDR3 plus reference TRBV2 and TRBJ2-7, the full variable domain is EPEVTQTPSHQVTQMGQEVILRCVPISNHLYFYWYRQILGQKVEFLVSFYNNEISEKSEIFDDQFSVERPDGSNFTLKIRSTKLEDSAMYFCASRSQVGDEQYFGPGTRLTVT.

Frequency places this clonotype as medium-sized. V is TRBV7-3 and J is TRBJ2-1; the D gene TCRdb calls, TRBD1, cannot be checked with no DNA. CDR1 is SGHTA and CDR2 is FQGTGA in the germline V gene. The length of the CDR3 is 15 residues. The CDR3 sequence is CASSMTGSSYNEQFF.

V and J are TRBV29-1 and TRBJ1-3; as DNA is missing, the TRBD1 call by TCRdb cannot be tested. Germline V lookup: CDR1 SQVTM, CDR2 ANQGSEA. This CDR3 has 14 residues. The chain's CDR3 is CSVKGQVSGNTIYF.

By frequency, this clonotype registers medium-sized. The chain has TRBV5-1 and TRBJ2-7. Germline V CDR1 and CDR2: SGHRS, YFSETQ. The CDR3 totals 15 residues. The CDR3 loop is CASSLGLGSSYEQYF.

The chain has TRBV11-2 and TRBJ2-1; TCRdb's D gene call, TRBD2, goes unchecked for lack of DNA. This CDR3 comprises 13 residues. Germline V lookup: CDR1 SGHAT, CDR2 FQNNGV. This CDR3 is CASSWTSGGEKFF. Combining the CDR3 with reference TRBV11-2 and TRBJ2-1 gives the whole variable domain EAGVAQSPRYKIIEKRQSVAFWCNPISGHATLYWYQQILGQGPKLLIQFQNNGVVDDSQLPKDRFSAERLKGVDSTLKIQPAKLEDSAVYLCASSWTSGGEKFFGPGTRLTVL.

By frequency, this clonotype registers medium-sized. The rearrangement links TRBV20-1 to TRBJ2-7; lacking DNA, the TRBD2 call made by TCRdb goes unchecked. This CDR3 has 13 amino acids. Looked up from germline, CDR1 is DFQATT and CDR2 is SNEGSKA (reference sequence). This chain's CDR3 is CSAGGPEIYEQYF.

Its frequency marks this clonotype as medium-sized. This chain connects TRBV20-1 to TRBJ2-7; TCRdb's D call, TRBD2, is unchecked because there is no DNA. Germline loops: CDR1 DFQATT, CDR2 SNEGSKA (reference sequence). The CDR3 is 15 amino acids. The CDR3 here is CSARDPLQGTYEQYF.

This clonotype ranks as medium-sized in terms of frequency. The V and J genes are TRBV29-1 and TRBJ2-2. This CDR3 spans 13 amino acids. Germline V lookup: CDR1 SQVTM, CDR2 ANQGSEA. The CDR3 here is CSVFPENTGELFF.

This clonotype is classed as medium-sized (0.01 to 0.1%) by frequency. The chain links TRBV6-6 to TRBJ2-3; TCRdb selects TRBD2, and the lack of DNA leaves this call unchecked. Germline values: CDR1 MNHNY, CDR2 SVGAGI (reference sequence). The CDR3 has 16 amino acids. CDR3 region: CATRGVLAGETDTQYF.

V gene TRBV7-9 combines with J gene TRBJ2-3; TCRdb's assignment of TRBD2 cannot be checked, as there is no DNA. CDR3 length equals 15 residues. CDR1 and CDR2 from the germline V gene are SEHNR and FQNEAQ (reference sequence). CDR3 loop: CASSQRTSSTDTQYF.

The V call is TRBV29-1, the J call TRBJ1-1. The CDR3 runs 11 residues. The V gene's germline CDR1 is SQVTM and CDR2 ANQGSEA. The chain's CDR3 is CSAEGNAEAFF. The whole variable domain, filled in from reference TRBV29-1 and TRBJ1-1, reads SAVISQKPSRDICQRGTSLTIQCQVDSQVTMMFWYRQQPGQSLTLIATANQGSEATYESGFVIDKFPISRPNLTFSTLTVSNMSPEDSSIYLCSAEGNAEAFFGQGTRLTVV.

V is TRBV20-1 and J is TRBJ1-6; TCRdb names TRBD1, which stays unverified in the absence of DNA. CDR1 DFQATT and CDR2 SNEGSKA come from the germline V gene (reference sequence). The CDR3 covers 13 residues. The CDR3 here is CSARGTGNSPLHF.

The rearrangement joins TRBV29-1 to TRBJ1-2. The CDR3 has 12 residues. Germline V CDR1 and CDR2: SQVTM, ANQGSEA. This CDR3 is CSVESGFYGYTF.

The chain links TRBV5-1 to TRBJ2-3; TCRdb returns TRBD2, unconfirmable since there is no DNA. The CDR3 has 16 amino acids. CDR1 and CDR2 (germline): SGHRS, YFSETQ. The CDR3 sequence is CASSLSGRFSTDTQYF. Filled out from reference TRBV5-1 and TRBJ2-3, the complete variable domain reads KAGVTQTPRYLIKTRGQQVTLSCSPISGHRSVSWYQQTPGQGLQFLFEYFSETQRNKGNFPGRFSGRQFSNSRSEMNVSTLELGDSALYLCASSLSGRFSTDTQYFGPGTRLTVL.

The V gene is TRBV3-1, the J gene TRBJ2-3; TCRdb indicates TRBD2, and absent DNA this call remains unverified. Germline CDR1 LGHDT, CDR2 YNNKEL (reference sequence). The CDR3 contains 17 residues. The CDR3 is CASSQVVASRGTDTQYF.

CDR3 sequence reads: CASSPSTDTQYF. The genes are TRBV10-2 and TRBJ2-3. The CDR3 consists of 12 residues. Germline assignment: CDR1 WSHSY and CDR2 SAAADI.

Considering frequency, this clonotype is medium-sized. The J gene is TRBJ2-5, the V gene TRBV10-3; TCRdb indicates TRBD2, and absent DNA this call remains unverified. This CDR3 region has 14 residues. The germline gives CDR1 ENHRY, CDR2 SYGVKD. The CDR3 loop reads CAISESPSPETQYF.